This T cell receptor beta chain was sequenced during a study of CD8+CD57+ T cells in acquired aplastic anemia. The template used for profiling TCR beta VDJ and CDR3 was genomic DNA. TCRdb called the reads again in MiXCR, with one record for every CDR3 protein. This table holds 450,000 to 550,000 distinct CDR3 sequences, more than 25% found once. The CDR3 has 13 amino acids. Trimming cost V 2 bases and J 5 bases, with 9 bases left between them. In germline, CDR1 is PRHDT, CDR2 FYEKMQ (reference sequence). Study-wide results and caveats: Patients did not significantly differ from controls in CD8+ Simpson's diversity.

This clonotype was recorded at least ten times. The target antigen is unknown. Patients who underwent sequencing had shown CD8+CD57+ cell expansion by flow cytometry. The chain uses TRBV13 and TRBJ2-5; D is unclear. This receptor was identified in a human donor with aplastic anemia. The specimen sequenced was sorted CD4+, CD8+, or CD8+CD57+ T cells (not recorded which) from PBMCs. CDR3: CASSLFGTETQYF. The CDR3 region has the DNA TGTGCCAGCAGCTTATTTGGCACGGAGACCCAGTACTTC.